This TCR beta chain was observed in a study of T cells in Graves' hyperthyroidism and ophthalmopathy (dated by TCRdb to between 2017 and 2020). Regarding the complete study: Peripheral blood samples were taken at initial diagnosis, before any treatment was given. To identify TCR V-J signatures that set the groups apart, the researchers used a discovery cohort of more than 95 patients, made up of some 41 with Graves' ophthalmopathy and 57 with stable Graves' hyperthyroidism. An independent validation cohort of 18 to 20 hyperthyroidism patients and 15 or so patients who later progressed to ophthalmopathy tested prospective prediction of ophthalmopathy. The approximately 90 discovery patients were divided at random into training and test sets in a 7:3 ratio. In about 6 Graves' hyperthyroidism patients, the study also compared T-cell repertoires from thyroid tissue with T-cell repertoires from blood. After blood sampling, hyperthyroidism patients were treated with methimazole at a starting dose of 30 mg daily, and ophthalmopathy patients were treated with high-dose intravenous methylprednisolone. TCR Vbeta CDR3 sequencing of 120 to 150 peripheral blood samples (roughly 41 ophthalmopathy, under 80 hyperthyroidism and some 17 progressor patients) is reported in the paper. On the study overall, not on this receptor specifically: During validation, the model predicted progression to ophthalmopathy a median of approximately 7 months ahead of onset, with more than 55% sensitivity and 72% to 85% specificity. Most expanded thyroid clonotypes (frequency above 0.001) were also detected in blood, suggesting blood repertoires may reflect thyroid immune responses. No statistical method was used to set the sample size in advance, and investigators knew the group allocation. Ophthalmopathy was separated from stable hyperthyroidism by a 13 V-J signature model, with around 90% sensitivity and around 81% specificity obtained in cross-validation and 80%/75% obtained in testing.

The TCR beta CDR3 regions were amplified from the RNA transcripts. For the first round of RT-PCR on the TCR CDR3, the HTBI primer set was used together with the Qiagen OneStep RT-PCR kit. Libraries were constructed in a second round of multiplex PCR, after which size selection and purification were carried out. The libraries were sequenced on an Illumina HiSeq2000 using paired-end 100 bp reads. The source study handled its data this way. SOAPnuke was used to process the raw data, with reads discarded if the reads contained adapters or uncalled bases, had a mean Phred below 15, or lacked an exact constant-primer or identifier match. COPE v1.2.5 was used to merge the high-quality paired reads, and each unique nucleotide sequence was defined as a clonotype. MiTCR v1.1 was used to align the clonotypes against IMGT TRBV, TRBD and TRBJ reference segments. The analysis was restricted to V-J combinations with a frequency above 0.0001, which together covered 99% to 99.2% of the repertoires. A TCS score was defined as the ratio between F50 (clonal expansion) and ExV (chaos), using BLOSUM62-based TCRdist between CDR3 peptides within each V-J. Welch's t-statistics and random forest reduced 500 to 550 V-J features to roughly 13, which were used in a naive Bayes classifier (R e1071). TCRdb reprocessing: public reads trimmed at Q25 with fastp, clones called with MiXCR, in-frame beta chains kept. Rows matching on CDR3 protein sequence are summarized as one entry with the most common DNA and genes. TCRdb assigned the V and J calls; the authors' analysis was not used. Counted in this sample were around 690,000 distinct CDR3 sequences; around 20% of them appeared once. The ten most abundant clones make up roughly 30% of the sample.

Moderately to severely active disease, a Clinical Activity Score of at least 3, a NOSPECS grade of at least 4, and a duration under 3 months were present in ophthalmopathy patients. Patients with uncontrolled infections, other autoimmune diseases, pregnancy or lactation were excluded. Diagnoses were based on clinical symptoms, serum thyroxine and TRAb, thyroid ultrasound and orbital computed tomography. Ficoll-Paque density gradient centrifugation was used to isolate PBMCs from around 10 ml of fresh peripheral blood. Total RNA was extracted with Trizol reagent, and quality was checked on an Agilent 2100 Bioanalyzer. In this sample, this clonotype turned up a few times. The target of this receptor is not known. Per-base qualities were not stored, and no clone one base away is much larger. Material for sequencing was blood. This sequence was found in a young man with Graves' ophthalmopathy.

This receptor has the CDR3 CASSFSPRQGANEQFF. The DNA sequence reads TGTGCCAGCAGCTTTAGCCCTCGACAGGGGGCAAATGAGCAGTTCTTC. The V and J genes are TRBV7-9 and TRBJ2-1, with 10 bases matching TRBD1. The cysteine opens and the phenylalanine closes a CDR3 of 16 amino acids. The retained sequence is limited to the CDR3, 48 bases, with the frame set at the first base. Compared with germline, V lacks 3 bases and J lacks 7 bases; bases without a gene match: 9. According to the germline V gene (reference sequence), CDR1 reads SEHNR and CDR2 reads FQNEAQ.